This section outlines one T cell receptor beta chain sequence together with its context. This specimen belongs to a study of blood T cell repertoires in COVID-19. The wider study: Acute and convalescent COVID-19 specimens originated in the United States, Italy and Spain. Nucleic acid was either cDNA or gDNA, and it came from T cells, B-cell-depleted T cells, or PBMCs.

In the source study's methods: Counts of nucleated cells, estimated from reference gene primer amplification, were obtained. TCRdb keeps only in-frame clones here, not all; method: immunoSEQ multiplex PCR. The V and J calls and clone size come from that table; D and trimming were worked out from the DNA. Of about 190,000 clones in the sample, about nine tenths were seen once. This CDR3 spans 17 amino acids. With 0 bases removed from V and 5 bases from J, the gap between germline ends came to 19 bases. Germline assignment: CDR1 GTSNPN and CDR2 SVGIG (reference sequence). This receptor was identified in a man aged 30 to 45 with acute or convalescent COVID-19. The chain combines TRBV30 with TRBJ1-4; D remains unclear. The material sequenced was peripheral blood. Here the CDR3 reads CAWSVGRTARLNEKLFF. DNA for the CDR3: TGTGCCTGGAGTGTAGGGCGAACGGCGAGACTAAATGAAAAACTGTTTTTT.